A single sample is the source of the 9 T cell receptor beta chains below, sequenced in a study of T cells in Graves' hyperthyroidism and ophthalmopathy. The investigators amplified TCR beta CDR3 regions from RNA transcripts. HTBI primers drove first-round RT-PCR of the TCR CDR3. TCRdb ran MiXCR on the multiplex PCR reads and lists one entry per CDR3 protein. The sample consists of about 600,000 distinct CDR3 sequences, about a sixth of them appearing once. The sequenced sample was blood. These receptors all stem from a middle-aged woman with Graves' ophthalmopathy.

At least ten counts were recorded for this clonotype. The chain employs TRBV20-1 and TRBJ2-7; 7 positions match TRBD2. The CDR3 extends over 13 amino acids. The V segment lost 1 base and the J segment 3 bases; nucleotides outside the gene matches: 3. CDR1 is DFQATT and CDR2 is SNEGSKA in the germline V gene (reference sequence). For the CDR3, the DNA is TGCAGTGCTAGAGGGGGGGGATACTACGAGCAGTACTTC. Its protein is CSARGGGYYEQYF.

The gene calls are TRBV7-6 and TRBJ1-2; TRBD1 agrees at 10 bases. Trimming cost V 1 base and J 6 bases; bases outside gene matches: 2. The CDR3 contains 14 residues. Per germline, CDR1 SGHVS and CDR2 FNYEAQ. The chain's CDR3 is CASSLGDRGDGYTF. The CDR3 DNA follows: TGTGCCAGCAGCTTAGGGGACAGGGGAGATGGCTACACCTTC.

The chain joins TRBV11-2 to TRBJ2-6; 12 positions match TRBD2. The ends lost 4 bases at V and 5 bases at J; junction bases unmatched: 12. This CDR3 comprises 19 residues. Germline V gene lookup returns CDR1 SGHAT and CDR2 FQNNGV. The CDR3 DNA follows: TGTGCCAGCAGCTCCGTTAAGACTAGCGGGAGCTTAAGGGCCAACGTCCTGACTTTC. Its translation: CASSSVKTSGSLRANVLTF.

This clonotype was counted ten times or more. The V and J genes are TRBV6-5 and TRBJ2-1; D is possibly TRBD1 or TRBD2 (5 bases each). Germline values: CDR1 MNHEY, CDR2 SVGAGI. This CDR3 region has 17 residues. V gave up 0 bases and J gave up 8 bases, with 20 bases separating them. The CDR3 region is CASSYSKGSLGQDEQFF. In nucleotides, the CDR3 is TGTGCCAGCAGTTACTCGAAAGGGAGTTTGGGGCAGGATGAGCAGTTCTTC.

In its sample, this clonotype was seen many times. V usage is TRBV20-1 and J usage is TRBJ2-1; D is possibly TRBD2 (6 bases). Germline-derived CDR1 and CDR2 are DFQATT and SNEGSKA (reference sequence). Trimming cost V 5 bases and J 2 bases, with 19 bases left between them. The CDR3 length is 16 residues. The CDR3 DNA is TGCAGTGCTGTATGGACTAACGGGAGCGCCTACAATGAGCAGTTCTTC. This codes for CSAVWTNGSAYNEQFF.

This clonotype was recorded many times. The V call is TRBV12-3 or TRBV12-4, the J call TRBJ2-1; a possible D gene is TRBD1 (6 bases). V lost 5 bases, J lost 1 base, and 12 bases lay in between. The CDR3 runs 15 residues. CDR3 bases: TGTGCCAGCAGTCCCTCAGGGACATCCTACAATGAGCAGTTCTTC. Residues: CASSPSGTSYNEQFF.

This clonotype has just a few counts. The chain is built from TRBV20-1 and TRBJ2-4, with a tentative D call TRBD2 (6 bases). Trimming took 4 bases from V and 11 from J, leaving 21 bases between them. This CDR3 is 14 amino acids long. From germline, CDR1 is DFQATT and CDR2 SNEGSKA (reference sequence). The CDR3 spells CSAIGPGGMVVQYF. In nucleotides, the CDR3 is TGCAGTGCTATAGGACCTGGAGGGATGGTGGTTCAGTACTTC.

The table lists this clonotype with many counts. The CDR3: CASSEPVSTSEETQYF. As DNA, the CDR3 is TGTGCCAGCAGTGAACCAGTGTCCACTAGCGAGGAGACCCAGTACTTC. This chain uses TRBV2 with TRBJ2-5; 7 nucleotides line up with TRBD2. The germline CDR1 and CDR2 sequences are SNHLY and FYNNEI. The CDR3 totals 16 residues. With V trimmed by 2 bases and J by 5 bases, 11 bases remained unmatched.

This clonotype has a count of ten or more. The chain joins TRBV20-1 to TRBJ2-5; TRBD1 might be the D (6 bases). Trimming left V 5 bases short and J 5 bases short, with 12 bases between. In germline, CDR1 is DFQATT, CDR2 SNEGSKA (reference sequence). The CDR3 length is 12 residues. As DNA, the CDR3 is TGCAGTGCTCCTCAACAGGGTGAGACCCAGTACTTC. Residues: CSAPQQGETQYF.